This T cell receptor beta chain was captured in a study of shared clonotypes between healthy human individuals. In regard to this clone: Its specificity is unknown.

The study's findings and limits: It was the few donors that limited the genetic and exposure-history diversity represented.

The CDR3 runs to 14 residues. With V trimmed by 4 bases and J by 4 bases, 4 bases remained unmatched. The V gene's germline CDR1 is SGDLS and CDR2 YYNGEE. The genomic DNA of each subset was split evenly across several immunoSEQ plates. The method was immunoSEQ multiplex PCR; TCRdb's version includes in-frame clones alone and lacks a portion of them. The data show roughly 2,000,000 clones, less than 95% seen once. It was CD45RO-negative cells, positively selected for CCR7, that made up naive CD8 cells, with terminally differentiated effector memory CD45RA+ cells excluded. Adult donors, all healthy and HIV-negative, had no recent acute infections or vaccinations.

This sequence originates from a man aged 18 to 29 in good health. The chain employs TRBV9 and TRBJ2-3, with TRBD2 matching 9 bases. Sample: naive CD8+ T cells sorted from blood. CDR3 region: CASSPRTSADTQYF. CDR3 DNA: TGTGCCAGCAGCCCCCGGACTAGCGCAGATACGCAGTATTTT.